Below, 14 T cell receptor beta chains from the same sample are listed, as sequenced in a study of regulatory T cells in long-lasting Graves disease (dated by TCRdb to the early 2020s). The library was produced with multiplex PCR. The sequencer listed for this sample is Illumina HiSeq 4000. CDR3 regions were amplified by Arm-PCR with iRepertoire HTBI primers to construct TCR beta libraries. The public reads were reanalyzed by TCRdb: fastp trimming at Q25, MiXCR alignment, in-frame beta chains only. Rows with a matching CDR3 protein are joined into one entry that keeps the most common DNA and genes. This sample holds 420,000 or so distinct CDR3 sequences; 16% were observed only once. Jointly, the top ten make up about a quarter of the sample. The label giving this sample's time point can be read as: newly diagnosed GD, antithyroid drugs for less than 3 months. For both TCR sequencing and RNA sequencing, RNA was extracted from PBMCs in TRIzol.

This same sample was also part of a study on T cells in Graves' hyperthyroidism and ophthalmopathy.

Specimen: peripheral blood mononuclear cells (PBMCs), collected at new diagnosis, from a patient treated with antithyroid drugs. These receptor sequences come from a woman aged 18-29 years with Graves disease. Donor details come from another sample of the same person, matched by shared clones.

Details on this clonotype: A single base is all that separates this from a far larger clone, so a read error is likely. No conserved phenylalanine or tryptophan ends this CDR3, so it is likely a read error. The rearrangement joins TRBV6-5 to TRBJ2-1; maybe TRBD1 (5 bases). The CDR3 is 15 amino acids. V was cut by 4 bases and J by 4 bases, with 14 bases left in between. Per germline, CDR1 MNHEY and CDR2 SVGAGI. CDR3 sequence reads: CASSSYGQGYNEQFL. In nucleotides, the CDR3 is TGTGCCAGCAGTTCCTATGGGCAGGGATACAATGAGCAGTTCCTC.

This clonotype has a count of ten or more. The chain carries TRBV2 and TRBJ2-2, with D uncertain. Trimming took 8 bases from V and 2 from J, leaving 9 bases between them. CDR3 length: 13 residues. Per germline, CDR1 SNHLY and CDR2 FYNNEI. DNA for the CDR3: TGTGCCAGCTCACAAAGAAACACCGGGGAGCTGTTTTTT. Translated: CASSQRNTGELFF.

This clonotype was counted a few times. The J gene is TRBJ2-6, the V gene TRBV28, with unresolved D. Germline V gene data show CDR1 as MDHEN and CDR2 as SYDVKM. The CDR3 is 15 amino acids. Deletions cut 2 bases from V and 2 bases from J, with 7 bases between. Written as DNA, the CDR3 is TGTGCCAGCAGTTTAGGGAATACTGGGGCCAACGTCCTGACTTTC. Protein product: CASSLGNTGANVLTF.

This clonotype was seen more than once but under ten times. The V and J genes are TRBV29-1 and TRBJ2-1; 8 bases match TRBD2. CDR3 length: 15 amino acids. Per germline, CDR1 SQVTM and CDR2 ANQGSEA. Unmatched junction bases numbered 12, after V lost 7 bases and J lost 4 bases. CDR3 DNA sequence: TGCAGCGGGACCCGGGGGGGGGGCTTTTACAATGAGCAGTTCTTC. This translates into CSGTRGGGFYNEQFF.

Of note for this clonotype: Given a much more abundant clone one base away, this may be a read error. CDR3: CVSSPKTNQPQHF. CDR3 bases: TGTGTCAGCTCACCGAAAACCAATCAGCCCCAGCATTTT. J is TRBJ1-5 and V is TRBV18; no clear D. Germline assignment: CDR1 KGHSH and CDR2 LQKENI. The CDR3 is made up of 13 amino acids.

In regard to this clonotype: Being one base from a much bigger clone, this may be a read error. V gene TRBV5-1 combines with J gene TRBJ2-4, with a tentative D call TRBD2 (5 bases). The J call is in doubt because the DNA end fits TRBJ2-7 better. This CDR3 comprises 15 residues. Germline V gene data show CDR1 as SGHRS and CDR2 as YFSETQ. The CDR3 nucleotides are TGCGCCAGCAGCTTGGCAGTTAGCGCCGTGGACGAGCAGTACTTC. This translates into CASSLAVSAVDEQYF.

The genes are TRBV20-1 and TRBJ2-5; 7 bases map to TRBD2. From germline, CDR1 is DFQATT and CDR2 SNEGSKA (reference sequence). The CDR3 length is 17 residues. V was pared by 0 bases and J by 0 bases, with 10 bases of the junction left unmatched. DNA for the CDR3: TGCAGTGCTAGAGAACCCCGACGACTAGCAGACCAAGAGACCCAGTACTTC. Protein product: CSAREPRRLADQETQYF.

About this clonotype: This may arise from a read error, as a much more abundant clone is one base away. This chain uses TRBV5-1 with TRBJ2-7; D tentatively reads TRBD1 or TRBD2 (5 bases each). CDR1 SGHRS and CDR2 YFSETQ come from the germline V gene. The CDR3 length is 14 residues. Trimming removed 2 bases at V and 10 bases at J, with 19 bases between. The CDR3 DNA follows: TGCGCCAGCAGCTTCGGGGACGGCAGTACAGATCAGTACTTC. The encoded protein is CASSFGDGSTDQYF. Full variable domain (remainder filled in from reference TRBV5-1 and TRBJ2-7): KAGVTQTPRYLIKTRGQQVTLSCSPISGHRSVSWYQQTPGQGLQFLFEYFSETQRNKGNFPGRFSGRQFSNSRSEMNVSTLELGDSALYLCASSFGDGSTDQYFGPGTRLTVT.

The gene calls are TRBV20-1 and TRBJ2-2; TRBD2 matches 8 bases. CDR1 DFQATT and CDR2 SNEGSKA come from the germline V gene (reference sequence). The V segment lost 2 bases and the J segment 0 bases; nucleotides outside the gene matches: 17. The CDR3 sequence is 20 residues long. The CDR3 DNA reads TGCAGTGCTAGAAAGGAGAGGTGGGCTAGCGGGCCGACGAACACCGGGGAGCTGTTTTTT. This sequence encodes CSARKERWASGPTNTGELFF.

For this clonotype: A much larger clone lies a single base off, so this may be a read error. The CDR3, as DNA: TGTGCCAGCAGCCAAGAACGGAAGGGACTAGCGGGAGAGGGCGAGCAGTACTTC. Residues: CASSQERKGLAGEGEQYF. The chain is built from TRBV3-1 and TRBJ2-7; 14 bases are shared with TRBD2. Per the germline V gene, CDR1 is LGHDT and CDR2 is YNNKEL (reference sequence). The CDR3 consists of 18 residues. Germline trimming cut 0 bases from V and 6 bases from J; bases unmatched to any gene: 10.

This clonotype was counted between two and nine times. This rearrangement joins TRBV28 to TRBJ2-1, with 10 positions matching TRBD1. V lost 2 bases to trimming and J lost 4 bases; unmatched junction nucleotides: 2. CDR1 is MDHEN and CDR2 is SYDVKM in the germline V gene. This CDR3 region has 15 residues. This CDR3 reads CASSLGTGEYNEQFF. CDR3 coding DNA: TGTGCCAGCAGTTTAGGGACAGGGGAGTACAATGAGCAGTTCTTC.

This clonotype was seen ten or more times. The gene calls are TRBV7-3 and TRBJ2-3; no firm D call. With 1 base removed from V and 1 base from J, the gap between germline ends came to 12 bases. The length of the CDR3 is 16 residues. Germline CDR1 SGHTA, CDR2 FQGTGA. The CDR3 coding sequence is TGTGCCAGCAGCTTAATGCTGGTCGCTGGCACAGATACGCAGTATTTT. Translating it yields CASSLMLVAGTDTQYF.

The V and J genes are TRBV2 and TRBJ2-1; 10 nucleotides line up with TRBD2. Germline V gives CDR1 SNHLY, CDR2 FYNNEI. CDR3 size: 15 residues. Trimming cost V 5 bases and J 3 bases; bases outside gene matches: 4. The CDR3 region has the DNA TGTGCCAGCAGTCCACTAGCGGGAATCTACAATGAGCAGTTCTTC. As protein: CASSPLAGIYNEQFF. Full variable domain (missing parts from reference TRBV2 and TRBJ2-1): EPEVTQTPSHQVTQMGQEVILRCVPISNHLYFYWYRQILGQKVEFLVSFYNNEISEKSEIFDDQFSVERPDGSNFTLKIRSTKLEDSAMYFCASSPLAGIYNEQFFGPGTRLTVL.

The rearrangement links TRBV10-1 to TRBJ2-5; no definite D call. CDR3 length: 13 amino acids. Trimming removed 4 bases from V and 0 bases from J, with 6 bases in between. Per the germline V gene, CDR1 is WNHNN and CDR2 is SYGVQD (reference sequence). The CDR3 DNA sequence: TGCGCCAGCAGTGTGGGAAACCAAGAGACCCAGTACTTC. This gives the protein CASSVGNQETQYF.